A single sample gave rise to the 16 T cell receptor beta chains below, sequenced in a study of technical replicates of blood from a handful of donors. Repertoires were generated with immunoSEQ multiplex PCR, while TCRdb's copy carries only in-frame clones and drops some. Of 95,000 to 100,000 clones in the sample, 95% to 96% were seen once. Sequencing used T cells isolated from PBMCs. The receptors were sampled from a human donor in good health.

The chain links TRBV7-9 to TRBJ2-1; TRBD2 agrees at 13 bases. J was trimmed by 0 bases and V by 5 bases; bases with no gene match: 4. This CDR3 comprises 17 residues. Germline V gene lookup returns CDR1 SEHNR and CDR2 FQNEAQ (reference sequence). For the CDR3, the DNA is TGTGCCAGCAGCCTGGGACTAGCGGGACGCTCCTACAATGAGCAGTTCTTC. Translation gives CASSLGLAGRSYNEQFF.

The CDR3 loop is CASSIGFWDRGPRVQETQYF. CDR3 nucleotide sequence: TGTGCCAGTAGTATAGGTTTTTGGGACAGAGGGCCACGGGTCCAAGAGACCCAGTACTTC. This sequence joins TRBV19 and TRBJ2-5; 7 nucleotides line up with TRBD1. The CDR3 loop spans 20 amino acids. CDR1 is LNHDA and CDR2 is SQIVND in the germline V gene (reference sequence). J was trimmed by 1 base and V by 1 base; bases with no gene match: 18.

This chain links TRBV30 with TRBJ1-6, with 7 bases that match TRBD1. V was clipped by 4 bases and J by 7 bases; unmatched bases: 7. There are 14 residues in the CDR3. Germline V lookup: CDR1 GTSNPN, CDR2 SVGIG (reference sequence). CDR3 nucleotide sequence: TGTGCCTGGAATTACAGGGGCTGGAATTCACCCCTCCACTTT. It translates to CAWNYRGWNSPLHF.

This clone was seen once. The CDR3 DNA follows: TGTGCCAGCAGCGTAGCTCAGGGACTAGCGGGAGAGCAGTTCTTC. It codes for CASSVAQGLAGEQFF. The chain recombines TRBV9 with TRBJ2-1, with 13 nucleotides matching TRBD2. V dropped 0 bases and J dropped 10; count of bases not matched to a gene: 4. The CDR3 spans 15 residues. Germline CDR1 and CDR2: SGDLS and YYNGEE.

V is TRBV11-3 and J is TRBJ2-5; a possible D gene is TRBD2 (7 bases). V was clipped by 1 base and J by 2 bases, with 17 bases between them. Germline V gives CDR1 SGHNT, CDR2 YENEEA. This CDR3 region has 17 residues. The CDR3 region has the DNA TGTGCCAGCAGCTTAGGATCAGGGAGGGGGGCTCAAGAGACCCAGTACTTC. Translating gives CASSLGSGRGAQETQYF.

V and J are TRBV10-2 and TRBJ1-2; no definite D call. Looked up from germline, CDR1 is WSHSY and CDR2 is SAAADI. The CDR3 loop spans 12 amino acids. Trimming cost V 2 bases and J 8 bases, with 9 bases left between them. CDR3 in amino acids: CASSEREEGYTF. CDR3 DNA sequence: TGCGCCAGCAGTGAGAGAGAGGAAGGCTACACCTTC.

This rearrangement joins TRBV9 to TRBJ1-1, with a possible D match to TRBD1 (5 bases). This CDR3 comprises 13 residues. Trimming pared 2 bases from V and 7 bases from J, leaving 12 bases between. The V gene's germline CDR1 is SGDLS and CDR2 YYNGEE. The DNA for the CDR3 is TGTGCCAGCAGCGTCCTCAGGGTCGGTGAAGCTTTCTTT. Its protein product is CASSVLRVGEAFF.

The gene calls are TRBV9 and TRBJ2-2, with TRBD2 matching 7 bases. The CDR3 length is 15 residues. V lost 2 bases to trimming and J lost 1 base; unmatched junction nucleotides: 2. The germline gives CDR1 SGDLS, CDR2 YYNGEE. The CDR3 bases are TGTGCCAGCAGCGTTCTAGCGGTGAACACCGGGGAGCTGTTTTTT. It yields the protein CASSVLAVNTGELFF.

This rearrangement joins TRBV5-4 to TRBJ2-6; D unclear. CDR3 size: 14 residues. Germline CDR1 is SGHNT and CDR2 is YYREEE (reference sequence). V was shortened by 4 bases and J by 0 bases, with 5 bases between the two germline ends. Written as DNA, the CDR3 is TGTGCCAGCAGCACAGCCTCTGGGGCCAACGTCCTGACTTTC. Residues: CASSTASGANVLTF.

This chain uses TRBV11-2 with TRBJ2-3, with a weak D call TRBD2 (5 bases). CDR1 is SGHAT, CDR2 FQNNGV, per germline. The CDR3 spans 17 residues. The V and J ends lost 1 base and 0 bases respectively, with 14 bases between them. CDR3 coding DNA: TGTGCCAGCAGCTTAGGGCTTCGTAGCGATAGCACAGATACGCAGTATTTT. It specifies CASSLGLRSDSTDTQYF.

The chain combines TRBV7-2 with TRBJ2-7, with TRBD2 as a possible D gene (5 bases). Germline V gene lookup returns CDR1 SGHTA and CDR2 FQGNSA. V lost 5 bases and J 5 bases, leaving 19 bases between the germline ends. This CDR3 is built from 15 residues. The CDR3, as DNA: TGTGCCAGCAGCCCCGCGACGGGGTTTAGCAACGAGCAGTACTTC. This sequence encodes CASSPATGFSNEQYF.

This clone was observed once. The chain joins TRBV15 to TRBJ2-7, with 9 bases fitting TRBD1. After removal of 0 bases from V and 5 bases from J, the junction contained 11 bases not matched to a gene. Germline CDR1 LNHNV, CDR2 YYDKDF (reference sequence). This CDR3 is 17 amino acids long. The CDR3 region has the DNA TGTGCCACCAGCAGAGAAGCAGCGGGACAGGGATTGCACGAGCAGTACTTC. Protein sequence: CATSREAAGQGLHEQYF.

The V and J genes are TRBV28 and TRBJ1-5; the match to TRBD1 covers 7 bases. Germline values: CDR1 MDHEN, CDR2 SYDVKM. The CDR3 contains 18 residues. V shed 6 bases and J 0 bases; nucleotides not matched to a gene: 14. CDR3 in DNA: TGTGCCAGCAGGTTCGGTCCGGGCAGGGGGTATAGCAATCAGCCCCAGCATTTT. Translation: CASRFGPGRGYSNQPQHF.

The V and J genes are TRBV10-2 and TRBJ2-5; D is unresolved. The CDR3 consists of 17 residues. Trimming removed 3 bases from V and 4 bases from J, with 21 bases in between. CDR1 is WSHSY and CDR2 is SAAADI in the germline V gene. In nucleotides, the CDR3 is TGCGCCAGCAGTGATTTATTCGGCTTAGAAAGAGGAGAGACCCAGTACTTC. Encoded protein: CASSDLFGLERGETQYF.

This clone has more than one count but fewer than ten. The chain combines TRBV6-1 with TRBJ2-4; tentatively, D is TRBD2 (5 bases). CDR3 length: 12 amino acids. Germline V gene sequence: CDR1 MNHNS, CDR2 SASEGT. With 6 bases removed from V and 6 bases from J, the gap between germline ends came to 9 bases. The CDR3 protein is CASSLGGNIQYF. CDR3 nucleotide sequence: TGTGCCAGCAGCCTAGGAGGAAACATTCAGTACTTC.

The rearrangement joins TRBV28 to TRBJ2-7, with 7 bases identical to TRBD2. Germline trimming cut 8 bases from V and 0 bases from J; bases unmatched to any gene: 7. Germline CDR1 is MDHEN and CDR2 is SYDVKM. The CDR3 is 14 residues long. CDR3 residues: CASGGGFGSYEQYF. The CDR3, as DNA: TGTGCCAGCGGGGGGGGGTTCGGCTCCTACGAGCAGTACTTC.